The 4 T cell receptor beta chains below were found in one sample sequenced in a study of CD8 T cells in ankylosing spondylitis. The study's findings and limits: Eight highly homologous variants formed a TCR beta motif that appeared characteristic of ankylosing spondylitis blood.

TCRdb passed the 5' RACE reads through MiXCR, listing each CDR3 protein once. The data contain hundreds of thousands of distinct CDR3 sequences, 17% of them singletons. These receptors lack a known antigen. The material sequenced was blood, either unsorted or a sorted T cell fraction (not recorded which). Every receptor here comes from a male donor with ankylosing spondylitis.

This chain joins TRBV5-1 and TRBJ2-1; 9 nucleotides line up with TRBD2. This CDR3 spans 15 amino acids. Germline trimming cut 7 bases from V and 7 bases from J; bases unmatched to any gene: 12. CDR1 and CDR2 from the germline V gene are SGHRS and YFSETQ. DNA of the CDR3: TGCGCCAGCCATAGCGGGGGACCTTCTCGGAATGAGCAGTTCTTC. This codes for CASHSGGPSRNEQFF.

This clonotype was seen ten or more times. The chain links TRBV9 to TRBJ2-1, with 8 bases aligning to TRBD2. The germline gives CDR1 SGDLS, CDR2 YYNGEE. The CDR3 covers 17 residues. Trimming took 0 bases from V and 3 from J; bases not matched to a gene: 8. The CDR3 nucleotides read TGTGCCAGCAGCGTAGGAGAGGGGACTAGGGTCTACAATGAGCAGTTCTTC. Translated: CASSVGEGTRVYNEQFF.

The rearrangement joins TRBV18 to TRBJ2-1; 8 bases agree with TRBD1. This CDR3 has 15 amino acids. Germline lookup yields CDR1 KGHSH and CDR2 LQKENI. The V segment lost 3 bases and the J segment 3 bases; nucleotides outside the gene matches: 4. The DNA of the CDR3 is TGTGCCAGCTCACCGACAGGGGACAACTACAATGAGCAGTTCTTC. This encodes CASSPTGDNYNEQFF.

The V call is TRBV2, the J call TRBJ1-2; D is ambiguous. Trimming cost V 1 base and J 4 bases, with 10 bases left between them. This CDR3 region has 14 residues. Germline lookup yields CDR1 SNHLY and CDR2 FYNNEI. The CDR3 protein is CASSEGSQIYGYTF. The CDR3 DNA reads as TGTGCCAGCAGTGAAGGGTCACAGATCTATGGCTACACCTTC.